Below, 5 T cell receptor beta chains from the same sample are listed, as sequenced in a study of blood T cell repertoires in COVID-19. Data came from immunoSEQ multiplex PCR; TCRdb stores just in-frame clones and leaves some out. The repertoire consists of about 140,000 clones, with over 60% occurring once and the leading ten covering roughly 15%. The sequenced sample was peripheral blood. These receptors were collected from a middle-aged man with acute or convalescent COVID-19.

This clone was seen only a few times. J is TRBJ2-5 and V is TRBV7-3, with TRBD2 matching over 11 bases. With 5 bases clipped from V and 4 bases from J, the junction kept 3 bases outside the gene matches. This CDR3 contains 14 residues. Germline V lookup: CDR1 SGHTA, CDR2 FQGTGA. CDR3 nucleotides: TGTGCCAGCAGCCTAGGGACTAGCGGAGAGACCCAGTACTTC. Encoded protein: CASSLGTSGETQYF.

The chain employs TRBV5-4 and TRBJ1-4; 8 nucleotides line up with TRBD1. Germline V gene sequence: CDR1 SGHNT, CDR2 YYREEE (reference sequence). Trimming removed 4 bases from V and 0 bases from J; junction bases left unmatched: 5. The CDR3 totals 16 residues. This chain's CDR3 is CASSRKTGATNEKLFF. The CDR3 DNA sequence: TGTGCCAGCAGCAGAAAGACAGGGGCAACTAATGAAAAACTGTTTTTT. The full variable domain, rest sourced from reference TRBV5-4 and TRBJ1-4, is ETGVTQSPTHLIKTRGQQVTLRCSSQSGHNTVSWYQQALGQGPQFIFQYYREEENGRGNFPPRFSGLQFPNYSSELNVNALELDDSALYLCASSRKTGATNEKLFFGSGTQLSVL.

This chain links TRBV28 with TRBJ2-7; TRBD1 agrees at 7 bases. J gave up 3 bases and V 2 bases, and 19 bases lay outside the gene matches. Germline CDR1 MDHEN, CDR2 SYDVKM. The CDR3 has 19 amino acids. For the CDR3, the DNA is TGTGCCAGCAGTTTAGAGGATCCCTTTGGACAGGAACGTTGCTACGAGCAGTACGTC. Protein product: CASSLEDPFGQERCYEQYV.

This chain connects TRBV20-1 to TRBJ1-1; perhaps TRBD1 as D (5 bases). The CDR3 is 12 amino acids. The germline V gene has CDR1 DFQATT and CDR2 SNEGSKA (reference sequence). With 3 bases removed from V and 6 bases from J, the gap between germline ends came to 11 bases. CDR3 residues: CSASPREAEAFF. The CDR3 DNA is TGCAGTGCTAGTCCCAGGGAGGCTGAAGCTTTCTTT.

Only one count was recorded for this clone. This chain links TRBV5-6 with TRBJ2-7; 8 bases match TRBD1. The germline CDR1 and CDR2 sequences are SGHDT and YYEEEE. This CDR3 has 14 amino acids. J was trimmed by 5 bases and V by 3 bases; bases with no gene match: 7. DNA for the CDR3: TGTGCCAGCAGCTCGGCAGGGGGCAGGAACGAGCAGTACTTC. Protein product: CASSSAGGRNEQYF.